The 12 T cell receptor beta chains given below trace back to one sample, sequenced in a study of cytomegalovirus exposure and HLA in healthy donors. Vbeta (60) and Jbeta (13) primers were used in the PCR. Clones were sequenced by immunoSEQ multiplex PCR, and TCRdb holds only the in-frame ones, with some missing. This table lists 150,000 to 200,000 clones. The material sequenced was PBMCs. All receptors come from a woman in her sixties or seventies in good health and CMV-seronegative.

The CDR3 is CASSQDPGRLYGYTF. In DNA, the CDR3 is TGTGCCAGCAGCCAAGATCCAGGTCGGCTCTATGGCTACACCTTC. The chain recombines TRBV14 with TRBJ1-2; no reliable D call. This CDR3 comprises 15 residues. V shed 0 bases and J shed 4 bases, with 12 bases lying between them. Germline V CDR1 and CDR2: SGHDN, FVKESK.

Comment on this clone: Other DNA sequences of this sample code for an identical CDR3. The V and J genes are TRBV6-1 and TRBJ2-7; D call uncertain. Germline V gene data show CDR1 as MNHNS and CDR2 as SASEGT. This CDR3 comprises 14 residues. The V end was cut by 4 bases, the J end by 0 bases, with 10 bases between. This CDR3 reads CASSVGQISYEQYF. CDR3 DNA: TGTGCCAGCAGTGTTGGGCAAATCTCCTACGAGCAGTACTTC.

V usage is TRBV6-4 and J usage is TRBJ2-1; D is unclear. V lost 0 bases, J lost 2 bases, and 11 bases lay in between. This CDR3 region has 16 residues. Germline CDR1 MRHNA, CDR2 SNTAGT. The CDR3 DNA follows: TGTGCCAGCAGTGACTCCACGGGTATACCCTACAATGAGCAGTTCTTC. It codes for CASSDSTGIPYNEQFF.

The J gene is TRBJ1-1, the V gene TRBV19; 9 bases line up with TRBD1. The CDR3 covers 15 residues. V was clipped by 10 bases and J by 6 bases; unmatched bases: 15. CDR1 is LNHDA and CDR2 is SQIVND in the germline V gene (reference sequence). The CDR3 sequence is CATKRDRDGYAEAFF. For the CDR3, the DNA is TGTGCCACCAAGAGGGACAGGGATGGTTACGCTGAAGCTTTCTTT.

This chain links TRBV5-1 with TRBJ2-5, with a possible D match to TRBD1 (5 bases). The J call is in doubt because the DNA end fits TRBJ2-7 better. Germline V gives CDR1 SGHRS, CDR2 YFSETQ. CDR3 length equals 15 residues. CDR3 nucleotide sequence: TGCGCCAGCAGCTTGTTCTGGACACCTTCCTACGAGCAGTACTTC. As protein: CASSLFWTPSYEQYF.

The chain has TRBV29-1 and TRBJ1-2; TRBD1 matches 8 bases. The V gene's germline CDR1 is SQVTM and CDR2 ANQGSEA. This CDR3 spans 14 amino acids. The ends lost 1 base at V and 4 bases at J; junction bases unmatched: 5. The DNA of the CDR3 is TGCAGCGTTGAAGGACAGGGGACGGGCTATGGCTACACCTTC. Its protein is CSVEGQGTGYGYTF.

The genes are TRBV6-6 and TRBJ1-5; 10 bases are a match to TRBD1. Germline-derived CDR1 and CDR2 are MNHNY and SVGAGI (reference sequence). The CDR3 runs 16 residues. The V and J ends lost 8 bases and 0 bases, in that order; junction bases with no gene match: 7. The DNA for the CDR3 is TGTGCCAGCGAGGGGACAGGGGCATATAGCAATCAGCCCCAGCATTTT. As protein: CASEGTGAYSNQPQHF.

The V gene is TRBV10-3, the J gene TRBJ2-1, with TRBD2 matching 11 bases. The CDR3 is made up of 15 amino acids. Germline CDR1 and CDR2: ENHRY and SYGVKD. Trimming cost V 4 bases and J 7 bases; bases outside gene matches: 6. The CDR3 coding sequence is TGTGCCATCAGTGCGGGCCTAGCGGGGGGTAATGAGCAGTTCTTC. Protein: CAISAGLAGGNEQFF.

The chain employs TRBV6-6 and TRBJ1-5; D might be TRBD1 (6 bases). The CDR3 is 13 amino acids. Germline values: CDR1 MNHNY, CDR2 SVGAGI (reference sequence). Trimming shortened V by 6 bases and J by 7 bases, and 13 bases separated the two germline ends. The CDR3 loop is CASSLQGGQPQHF. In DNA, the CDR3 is TGTGCCAGCAGCCTACAGGGAGGGCAGCCCCAGCATTTT.

DNA of the CDR3: TGTGCCAGCAGCTTACAGGACAGGGGCTTTAATCAGCCCCAGCATTTT. Its translation: CASSLQDRGFNQPQHF. This chain connects TRBV7-9 to TRBJ1-5; TRBD1 matches 9 bases. The germline gives CDR1 SEHNR, CDR2 FQNEAQ (reference sequence). This CDR3 has 16 amino acids. J lost 4 bases, V lost 2 bases, and 6 bases had no gene match.

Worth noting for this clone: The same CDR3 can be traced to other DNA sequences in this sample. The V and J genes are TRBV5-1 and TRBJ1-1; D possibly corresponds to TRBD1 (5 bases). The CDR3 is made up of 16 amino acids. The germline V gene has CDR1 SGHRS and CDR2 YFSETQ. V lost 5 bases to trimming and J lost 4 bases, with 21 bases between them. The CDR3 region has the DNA TGCGCCAGCAGTTCTGGAGGGGTGGAAAGGAGCACTGAAGCTTTCTTT. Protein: CASSSGGVERSTEAFF. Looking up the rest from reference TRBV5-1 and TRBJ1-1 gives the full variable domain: KAGVTQTPRYLIKTRGQQVTLSCSPISGHRSVSWYQQTPGQGLQFLFEYFSETQRNKGNFPGRFSGRQFSNSRSEMNVSTLELGDSALYLCASSSGGVERSTEAFFGQGTRLTVV.

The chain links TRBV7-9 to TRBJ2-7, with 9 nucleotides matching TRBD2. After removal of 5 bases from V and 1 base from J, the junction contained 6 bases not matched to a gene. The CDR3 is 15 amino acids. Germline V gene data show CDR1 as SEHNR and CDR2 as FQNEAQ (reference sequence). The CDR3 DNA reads TGTGCCAGCAGCAAGAAGACTAGCGGTTCCTACGAGCAGTACTTC. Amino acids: CASSKKTSGSYEQYF.